The 26 T cell receptor beta chains in this list originate from one sample, sequenced in a study of response to subunit inactivated influenza vaccine. MiXCR was run by TCRdb on the RT-PCR reads, yielding one entry per CDR3 protein. The data show about 780,000 distinct CDR3 sequences, around 18% seen once. The sequenced sample was PBMCs from blood, obtained 4 to 6 days after vaccination. The receptors were sampled from a man aged 45-65 years who received an inactivated influenza vaccine.

This rearrangement joins TRBV7-3 to TRBJ2-4, with TRBD2 matching 8 bases. V gave up 0 bases and J gave up 7 bases; unmatched junction bases: 8. Germline lookup yields CDR1 SGHTA and CDR2 FQGTGA. CDR3 length equals 16 residues. This chain's CDR3 is CASSLTSVGGANIQYF. Here the CDR3 DNA reads TGTGCCAGCAGCTTAACGTCTGTCGGGGGGGCTAACATTCAGTACTTC. Together with reference TRBV7-3 and TRBJ2-4, the CDR3 gives the full variable domain: GAGVSQTPSNKVTEKGKYVELRCDPISGHTALYWYRQSLGQGPEFLIYFQGTGAADDSGLPNDRFFAVRPEGSVSTLKIQRTERGDSAVYLCASSLTSVGGANIQYFGAGTRLSVL.

This clonotype was seen more than once but under ten times. The chain uses TRBV2 and TRBJ2-5; D remains ambiguous. The CDR3 is 16 amino acids. The germline V gene encodes CDR1 SNHLY and CDR2 FYNNEI. V was cut by 3 bases and J by 1 base, with 15 bases left in between. The CDR3 sequence is CASSDEATSSQETQYF. CDR3 nucleotides: TGTGCCAGCAGTGATGAGGCTACAAGCTCCCAAGAGACCCAGTACTTC.

The rearrangement joins TRBV4-3 to TRBJ2-3; D remains ambiguous. CDR3 length equals 16 residues. V was clipped by 1 base and J by 1 base, with 12 bases between them. From germline, CDR1 is LGHNA and CDR2 YSLEER. The CDR3 nucleotides are TGCGCCAGCAGCCAAGCGGACGGTTGGGGCACAGATACGCAGTATTTT. Its translation is CASSQADGWGTDTQYF.

A few counts support this clonotype. This chain joins TRBV12-3 or TRBV12-4 and TRBJ2-1; D may be TRBD2 (7 bases). CDR3 length equals 16 residues. V dropped 7 bases and J dropped 0 bases, with 16 bases sitting between them. The CDR3 DNA is TGTGCCAGCACCCTTCGGGGGGCTAGCTCCTACAATGAGCAGTTCTTC. Translated, it gives CASTLRGASSYNEQFF.

CDR3 bases: TGCAGTGCTAAAACTTCCGGGACTAGTGGGGAGCAGTACTTC. Its protein is CSAKTSGTSGEQYF. This chain uses TRBV20-1 with TRBJ2-7, with 8 bases that match TRBD2. The CDR3 sequence is 14 residues long. CDR1 is DFQATT and CDR2 is SNEGSKA in the germline V gene (reference sequence). The ends lost 4 bases at V and 7 bases at J; junction bases unmatched: 12.

The chain recombines TRBV18 with TRBJ2-7; 8 bases line up with TRBD2. Germline CDR1 is KGHSH and CDR2 is LQKENI. The CDR3 is 16 residues long. V shed 0 bases and J 0 bases; nucleotides not matched to a gene: 4. Here the CDR3 reads CASSPPGLGNSYEQYF. The CDR3, as DNA: TGTGCCAGCTCACCACCGGGACTAGGGAACTCCTACGAGCAGTACTTC. The variable domain in full, with the rest retrieved from reference TRBV18 and TRBJ2-7, is NAGVMQNPRHLVRRRGQEARLRCSPMKGHSHVYWYRQLPEEGLKFMVYLQKENIIDESGMPKERFSAEFPKEGPSILRIQQVVRGDSAAYFCASSPPGLGNSYEQYFGPGTRLTVT.

V and J are TRBV15 and TRBJ1-1; the D is unclear. CDR3 length: 12 amino acids. In germline, CDR1 is LNHNV, CDR2 YYDKDF (reference sequence). Trimming pared 0 bases from V and 3 bases from J, leaving 2 bases between. In nucleotides, the CDR3 is TGTGCCACCAGCAGAGATCACACTGAAGCTTTCTTT. Its translation is CATSRDHTEAFF. Complete variable domain (other parts from reference TRBV15 and TRBJ1-1): DAMVIQNPRYQVTQFGKPVTLSCSQTLNHNVMYWYQQKSSQAPKLLFHYYDKDFNNEADTPDNFQSRRPNTSFCFLDIRSPGLGDTAMYLCATSRDHTEAFFGQGTRLTVV.

This clonotype has a handful of counts. The chain employs TRBV2 and TRBJ1-6; tentatively, D is TRBD1 (5 bases). Trimming took off 7 bases at V and 8 bases at J, with 12 bases between the two ends. This CDR3 contains 13 residues. Germline CDR1 SNHLY, CDR2 FYNNEI. CDR3 amino acids: CASMPGIYSPLHF. The CDR3 DNA sequence: TGTGCCAGCATGCCAGGGATCTATTCACCCCTCCACTTT. The variable domain in full, completed from reference TRBV2 and TRBJ1-6, reads EPEVTQTPSHQVTQMGQEVILRCVPISNHLYFYWYRQILGQKVEFLVSFYNNEISEKSEIFDDQFSVERPDGSNFTLKIRSTKLEDSAMYFCASMPGIYSPLHFGNGTRLTVT.

The rearrangement uses TRBV5-1 and TRBJ2-7, with 10 nucleotides matching TRBD1. Germline CDR1 SGHRS, CDR2 YFSETQ. The J segment lost 6 bases and the V segment lost 1 base, leaving 10 bases of the junction unmatched. This CDR3 is 16 amino acids long. The CDR3 sequence: CASSLPRDRGSGEQYF. The CDR3 region has the DNA TGCGCCAGCAGCTTGCCGCGGGACAGGGGAAGCGGCGAGCAGTACTTC.

The gene calls are TRBV7-2 and TRBJ2-7, with a possible D match to TRBD2 (6 bases). Trimming cost V 7 bases and J 2 bases, with 15 bases left between them. Germline V lookup: CDR1 SGHTA, CDR2 FQGNSA. This CDR3 spans 14 amino acids. This CDR3 is CASKADGGPYEQYF. Here the CDR3 DNA reads TGTGCCAGCAAGGCGGACGGAGGGCCCTACGAGCAGTACTTC. The whole variable domain, remainder taken from reference TRBV7-2 and TRBJ2-7, is GAGVSQSPSNKVTEKGKDVELRCDPISGHTALYWYRQSLGQGLEFLIYFQGNSAPDKSGLPSDRFSAERTGGSVSTLTIQRTQQEDSAVYLCASKADGGPYEQYFGPGTRLTVT.

The chain has TRBV7-9 and TRBJ2-5; TRBD1 is a possible D gene (6 bases). CDR1 and CDR2 (germline): SEHNR, FQNEAQ (reference sequence). The CDR3 has 14 amino acids. The V gene lost 7 bases and the J gene lost 2 bases, with 14 bases spanning the gap. The CDR3 region has the DNA TGTGCCAGCATCCACGTAGGACAGCAAGAGACCCAGTACTTC. It yields the protein CASIHVGQQETQYF.

This clonotype has just a few counts. V is TRBV4-3 and J is TRBJ2-1; TRBD2 might be the D (6 bases). Trimming stripped 1 base from V and 6 bases from J, with 16 bases between. From germline, CDR1 is LGHNA and CDR2 YSLEER. The CDR3 extends over 16 amino acids. The CDR3 is CASSQVGGIYPNEQFF. The CDR3 DNA reads TGCGCCAGCAGCCAAGTCGGCGGGATTTACCCCAATGAGCAGTTCTTC.

This clonotype occurred a few times. The chain uses TRBV7-9 and TRBJ2-7, with TRBD2 matching 7 bases. The CDR3 is 13 amino acids. Germline V gives CDR1 SEHNR, CDR2 FQNEAQ (reference sequence). With 6 bases clipped from V and 0 bases from J, the junction kept 2 bases outside the gene matches. The CDR3 is CASRTSSSYEQYF. The CDR3 bases are TGTGCCAGCAGGACTAGCAGCTCCTACGAGCAGTACTTC.

The V and J genes are TRBV3-1 and TRBJ2-7, with D possibly being TRBD1 (6 bases). V shed 0 bases and J shed 3 bases, with 9 bases lying between them. The V gene's germline CDR1 is LGHDT and CDR2 YNNKEL (reference sequence). The CDR3 extends over 14 amino acids. CDR3 residues: CASSQDRTVYEQYF. Here the CDR3 DNA reads TGTGCCAGCAGCCAAGATCGGACAGTCTACGAGCAGTACTTC.

This clonotype was counted between two and nine times. The chain is built from TRBV20-1 and TRBJ2-1; TRBD1 might be the D (6 bases). Trimming shortened V by 2 bases and J by 9 bases, and 20 bases separated the two germline ends. Germline V gene data show CDR1 as DFQATT and CDR2 as SNEGSKA (reference sequence). The length of the CDR3 is 15 residues. Here the CDR3 reads CSARSGTFPWGEQFF. The DNA for the CDR3 is TGCAGTGCTAGATCCGGGACATTCCCCTGGGGTGAGCAGTTCTTC.

In this sample, this clonotype turned up a few times. The chain uses TRBV10-3 and TRBJ2-3, with TRBD1 identical over 7 bases. V was clipped by 11 bases and J by 3 bases; unmatched bases: 14. This CDR3 has 15 residues. Germline lookup yields CDR1 ENHRY and CDR2 SYGVKD. The CDR3, as DNA: TGTGCCGCCACGACAGGGTTTAAACCTACAGATACGCAGTATTTT. As protein: CAATTGFKPTDTQYF.

The V call is TRBV20-1, the J call TRBJ2-3, with 15 bases lining up with TRBD2. Germline assignment: CDR1 DFQATT and CDR2 SNEGSKA (reference sequence). V trimming: 3 bases; J trimming: 9 bases; junction bases outside the gene matches: 10. The CDR3 contains 16 residues. The CDR3 reads CSASKWTSGRAGTQYF. CDR3 nucleotides: TGCAGTGCTAGTAAATGGACTAGCGGGAGGGCTGGGACGCAGTATTTT.

This clonotype was seen only a few times. The CDR3 DNA is TGTGCCAGCAGTACGCGGGAGCCGGAGACCCAGTACTTC. Protein product: CASSTREPETQYF. The V and J genes are TRBV12-3 or TRBV12-4 and TRBJ2-5; 7 nucleotides agree with TRBD2. The CDR3 has 13 amino acids. The J segment lost 5 bases and the V segment lost 5 bases, leaving 5 bases of the junction unmatched.

There are many counts of this clonotype. One end of the junction does not line up with germline, which may come from a read error. The rearrangement uses TRBV12-3 or TRBV12-4 and TRBJ2-3; the D gene is possibly TRBD2 (6 bases). CDR3 length: 15 residues. CDR3 DNA: TGTGCCAGCAGTGACAAGTCCGGGAGCAGAGATACGCAGTATTTT. It translates to CASSDKSGSRDTQYF.

V usage is TRBV4-1 and J usage is TRBJ2-4, with TRBD2 matching over 7 bases. Germline lookup yields CDR1 MGHRA and CDR2 YSYEKL. V shed 1 base and J 2 bases; nucleotides not matched to a gene: 8. The CDR3 spans 17 residues. Written as DNA, the CDR3 is TGCGCCAGCAGCCAAGGGGGGAGGGCCGGAACCAAAAACATTCAGTACTTC. Translated, it gives CASSQGGRAGTKNIQYF.

In this sample, this clonotype turned up a few times. V usage is TRBV14 and J usage is TRBJ1-3; D call uncertain. The V end lost 4 bases, the J end lost 2 bases, and 9 bases lay between the germline ends. The CDR3 runs 14 residues. Germline V lookup: CDR1 SGHDN, CDR2 FVKESK. Written as DNA, the CDR3 is TGTGCCAGCAGCCCCCTCGGACCTGGAAACACCATATATTTT. Translated, it gives CASSPLGPGNTIYF.

The chain recombines TRBV7-8 with TRBJ2-5; 13 bases map to TRBD2. V dropped 5 bases and J dropped 7; count of bases not matched to a gene: 7. Germline V lookup: CDR1 SGHVS, CDR2 FQNEAQ. There are 15 residues in the CDR3. The CDR3 DNA reads as TGTGCCAGCAGCACAGGACTAGCGGGGGCCGGGACCCAGTACTTC. Translation gives CASSTGLAGAGTQYF.

This clonotype was observed a few times. The CDR3 nucleotides read TGTGCCAGCAGAGGACTAGCGCGAGATACGCAGTATTTT. Translating gives CASRGLARDTQYF. This sequence joins TRBV11-1 and TRBJ2-3; TRBD2 agrees at 9 bases. The J segment lost 5 bases and the V segment lost 6 bases, leaving 3 bases of the junction unmatched. The CDR3 contains 13 residues. CDR1 and CDR2 (germline): SGHAT, FQDESV (reference sequence). Based on the CDR3 plus reference TRBV11-1 and TRBJ2-3, the full variable domain is EAEVAQSPRYKITEKSQAVAFWCDPISGHATLYWYRQILGQGPELLVQFQDESVVDDSQLPKDRFSAERLKGVDSTLKIQPAELGDSAMYLCASRGLARDTQYFGPGTRLTVL.

This sequence joins TRBV20-1 and TRBJ2-2; TRBD1 might be the D (5 bases). Germline CDR1 and CDR2: DFQATT and SNEGSKA (reference sequence). V lost 1 base and J lost 4, with 13 bases in between. CDR3 length: 15 amino acids. The CDR3 DNA reads TGCAGTGCTAGAGCAGGGCGGTGGGTCACCGGGGAGCTGTTTTTT. Encoded protein: CSARAGRWVTGELFF.

This clonotype was recorded many times. The chain carries TRBV5-1 and TRBJ2-2; a possible D gene is TRBD2 (5 bases). The CDR3 is 13 amino acids. CDR1 and CDR2 from the germline V gene are SGHRS and YFSETQ. The ends were cut back, 4 bases at V and 7 bases at J, with 11 bases in the middle. As DNA, the CDR3 is TGCGCCAGCAGCCACCGGGAAGTCGGGGAGCTGTTTTTT. Protein product: CASSHREVGELFF.

V is TRBV4-3 and J is TRBJ2-6, with TRBD2 matching 7 bases. Germline lookup yields CDR1 LGHNA and CDR2 YSLEER. The CDR3 has 18 residues. Unmatched junction bases numbered 6, after V lost 0 bases and J lost 1 base. The CDR3 sequence: CASSQDAGRDSGANVLTF. CDR3 bases: TGCGCCAGCAGCCAAGATGCAGGGAGGGATTCTGGGGCCAACGTCCTGACTTTC.